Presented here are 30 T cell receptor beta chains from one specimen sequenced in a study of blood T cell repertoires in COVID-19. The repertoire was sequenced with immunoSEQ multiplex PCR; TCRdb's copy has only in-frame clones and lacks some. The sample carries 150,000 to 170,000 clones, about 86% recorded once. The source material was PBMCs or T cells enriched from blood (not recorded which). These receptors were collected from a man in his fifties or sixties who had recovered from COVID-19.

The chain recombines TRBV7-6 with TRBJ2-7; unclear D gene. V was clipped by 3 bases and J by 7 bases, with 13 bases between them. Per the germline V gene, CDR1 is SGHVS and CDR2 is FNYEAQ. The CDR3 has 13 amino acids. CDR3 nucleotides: TGTGCCAGCAGCTTCTCTTCTACTCGGGAGCAGTACTTC. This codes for CASSFSSTREQYF. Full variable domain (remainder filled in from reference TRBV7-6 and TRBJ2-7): GAGVSQSPRYKVTKRGQDVALRCDPISGHVSLYWYRQALGQGPEFLTYFNYEAQQDKSGLPNDRFSAERPEGSISTLTIQRTEQRDSAMYRCASSFSSTREQYFGPGTRLTVT.

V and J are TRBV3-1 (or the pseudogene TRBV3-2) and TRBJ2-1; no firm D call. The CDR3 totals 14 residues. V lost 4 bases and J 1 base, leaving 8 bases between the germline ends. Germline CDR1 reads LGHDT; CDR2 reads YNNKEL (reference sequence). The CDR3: CASSPKFSYNEQFF. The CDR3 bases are TGTGCCAGCAGCCCAAAATTTTCCTACAATGAGCAGTTCTTC.

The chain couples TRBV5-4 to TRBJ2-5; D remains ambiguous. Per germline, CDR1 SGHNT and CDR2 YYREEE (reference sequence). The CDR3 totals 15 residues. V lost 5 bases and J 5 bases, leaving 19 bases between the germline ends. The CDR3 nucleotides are TGTGCCAGCAGGCCCGGGTCTAGAGTTAAGGAGACCCAGTACTTC. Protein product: CASRPGSRVKETQYF.

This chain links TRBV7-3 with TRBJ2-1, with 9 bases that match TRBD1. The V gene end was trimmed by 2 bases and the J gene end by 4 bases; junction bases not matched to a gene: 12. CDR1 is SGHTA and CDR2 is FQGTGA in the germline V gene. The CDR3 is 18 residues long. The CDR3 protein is CASSLGSGTGIIYNEQFF. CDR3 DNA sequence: TGTGCCAGCAGCTTAGGGTCTGGGACAGGGATTATTTACAATGAGCAGTTCTTC.

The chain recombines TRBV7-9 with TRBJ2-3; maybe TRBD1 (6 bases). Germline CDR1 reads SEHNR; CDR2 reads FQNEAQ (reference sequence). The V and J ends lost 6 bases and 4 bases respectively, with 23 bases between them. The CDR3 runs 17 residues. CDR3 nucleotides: TGTGCCAGCAGGGACAGCGTAGGGGCCCGGTCGGCAGATACGCAGTATTTT. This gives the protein CASRDSVGARSADTQYF.

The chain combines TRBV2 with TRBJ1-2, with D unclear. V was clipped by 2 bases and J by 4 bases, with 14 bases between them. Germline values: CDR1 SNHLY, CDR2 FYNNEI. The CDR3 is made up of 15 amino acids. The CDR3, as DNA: TGTGCCAGCAGTGAAATAGGCGCGGGGAGCTATGGCTACACCTTC. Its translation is CASSEIGAGSYGYTF.

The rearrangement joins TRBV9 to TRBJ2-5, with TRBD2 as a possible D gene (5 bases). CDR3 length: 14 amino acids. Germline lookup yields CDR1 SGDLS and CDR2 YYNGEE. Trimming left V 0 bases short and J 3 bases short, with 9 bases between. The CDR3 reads CASSVGAAEETQYF. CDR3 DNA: TGTGCCAGCAGCGTAGGAGCGGCAGAAGAGACCCAGTACTTC. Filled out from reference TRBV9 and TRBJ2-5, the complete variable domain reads DSGVTQTPKHLITATGQRVTLRCSPRSGDLSVYWYQQSLDQGLQFLIQYYNGEERAKGNILERFSAQQFPDLHSELNLSSLELGDSALYFCASSVGAAEETQYFGPGTRLLVL.

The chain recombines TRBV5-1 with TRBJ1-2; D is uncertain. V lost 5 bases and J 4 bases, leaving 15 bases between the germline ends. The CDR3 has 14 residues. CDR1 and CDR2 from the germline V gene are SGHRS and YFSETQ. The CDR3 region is CASREAESFYGYTF. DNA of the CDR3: TGCGCCAGCAGGGAGGCAGAGTCCTTCTATGGCTACACCTTC.

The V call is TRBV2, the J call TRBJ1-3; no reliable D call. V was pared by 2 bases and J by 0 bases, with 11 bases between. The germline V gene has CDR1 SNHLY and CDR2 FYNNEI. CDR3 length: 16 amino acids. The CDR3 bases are TGTGCCAGCAGTGAAAATGTGGCTTTCTCTGGAAACACCATATATTTT. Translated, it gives CASSENVAFSGNTIYF.

DNA of the CDR3: TGTGCCAGCAGCTTGAAGAGTTTCGGGGAGCTGTTTTTT. Translation gives CASSLKSFGELFF. J is TRBJ2-2 and V is TRBV5-4; D gene uncertain. The ends were cut back, 1 base at V and 7 bases at J, with 8 bases in the middle. This CDR3 region has 13 residues. Germline-derived CDR1 and CDR2 are SGHNT and YYREEE (reference sequence).

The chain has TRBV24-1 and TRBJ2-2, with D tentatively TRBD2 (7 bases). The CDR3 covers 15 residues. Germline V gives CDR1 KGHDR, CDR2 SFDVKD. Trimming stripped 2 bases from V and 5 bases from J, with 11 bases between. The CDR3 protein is CATSDSGGWTGELFF. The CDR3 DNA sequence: TGTGCCACCAGTGATTCGGGGGGCTGGACCGGGGAGCTGTTTTTT.

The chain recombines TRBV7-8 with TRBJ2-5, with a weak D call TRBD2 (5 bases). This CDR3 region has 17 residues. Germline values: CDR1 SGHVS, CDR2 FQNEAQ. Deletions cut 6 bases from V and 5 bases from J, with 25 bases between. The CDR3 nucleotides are TGTGCCAGCAGTTCGGACTTCAGAGGGCCATATTTTGAGACCCAGTACTTC. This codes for CASSSDFRGPYFETQYF.

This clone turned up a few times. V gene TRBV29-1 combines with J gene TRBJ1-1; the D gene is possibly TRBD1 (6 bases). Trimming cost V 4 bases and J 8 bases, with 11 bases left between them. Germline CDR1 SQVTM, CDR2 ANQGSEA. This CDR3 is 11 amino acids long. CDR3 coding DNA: TGCAGCGTTGCTAGGGGGGGAGAAGCTTTCTTT. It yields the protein CSVARGGEAFF.

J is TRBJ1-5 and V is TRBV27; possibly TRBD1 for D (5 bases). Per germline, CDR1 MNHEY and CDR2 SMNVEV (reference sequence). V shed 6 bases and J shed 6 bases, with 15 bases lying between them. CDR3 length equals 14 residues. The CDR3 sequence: CASSKAGPGQPQHF. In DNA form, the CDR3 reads TGTGCCAGCAGCAAAGCGGGGCCAGGTCAGCCCCAGCATTTT.

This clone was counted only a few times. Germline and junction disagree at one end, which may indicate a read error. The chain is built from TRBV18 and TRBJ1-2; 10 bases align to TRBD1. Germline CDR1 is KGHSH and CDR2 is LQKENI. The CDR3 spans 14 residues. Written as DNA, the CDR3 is TGTGCCAGCTCATCGTCCCGGGACAGGGGTACGGGGACTTTC. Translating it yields CASSSSRDRGTGTF.

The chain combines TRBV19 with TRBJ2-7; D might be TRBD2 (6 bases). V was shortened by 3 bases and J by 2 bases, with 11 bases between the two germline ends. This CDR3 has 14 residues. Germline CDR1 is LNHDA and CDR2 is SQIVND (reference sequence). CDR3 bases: TGTGCCAGTAGTATCGGAGGGAGACCCTACGAGCAGTACTTC. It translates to CASSIGGRPYEQYF.

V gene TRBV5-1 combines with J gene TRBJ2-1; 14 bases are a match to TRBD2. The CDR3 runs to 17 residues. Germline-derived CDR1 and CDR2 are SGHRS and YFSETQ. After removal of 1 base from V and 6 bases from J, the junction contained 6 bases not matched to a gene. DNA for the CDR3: TGCGCCAGCAGCTTGCCCCGGACTAGCGGGGGGACCAATGAGCAGTTCTTC. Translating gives CASSLPRTSGGTNEQFF.

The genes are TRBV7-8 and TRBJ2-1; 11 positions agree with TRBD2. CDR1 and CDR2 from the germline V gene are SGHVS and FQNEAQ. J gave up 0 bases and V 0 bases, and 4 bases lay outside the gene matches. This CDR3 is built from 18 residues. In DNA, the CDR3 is TGTGCCAGCAGCTTAGCTAGCGGGGGGGTGAGCTCCTACAATGAGCAGTTCTTC. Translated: CASSLASGGVSSYNEQFF.

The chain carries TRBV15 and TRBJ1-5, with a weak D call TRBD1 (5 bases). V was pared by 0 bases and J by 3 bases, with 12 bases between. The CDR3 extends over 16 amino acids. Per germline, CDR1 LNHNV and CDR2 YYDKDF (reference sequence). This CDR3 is CATSRDRLGPNQPQHF. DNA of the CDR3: TGTGCCACCAGCAGAGATCGGTTGGGGCCCAATCAGCCCCAGCATTTT. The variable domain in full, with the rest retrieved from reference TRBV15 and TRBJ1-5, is DAMVIQNPRYQVTQFGKPVTLSCSQTLNHNVMYWYQQKSSQAPKLLFHYYDKDFNNEADTPDNFQSRRPNTSFCFLDIRSPGLGDTAMYLCATSRDRLGPNQPQHFGDGTRLSIL.

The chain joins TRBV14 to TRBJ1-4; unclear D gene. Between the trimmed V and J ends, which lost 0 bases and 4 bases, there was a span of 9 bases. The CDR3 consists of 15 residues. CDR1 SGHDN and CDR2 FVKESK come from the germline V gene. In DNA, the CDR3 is TGTGCCAGCAGCCAAGAATCCAGGATTAATGAAAAACTGTTTTTT. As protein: CASSQESRINEKLFF.

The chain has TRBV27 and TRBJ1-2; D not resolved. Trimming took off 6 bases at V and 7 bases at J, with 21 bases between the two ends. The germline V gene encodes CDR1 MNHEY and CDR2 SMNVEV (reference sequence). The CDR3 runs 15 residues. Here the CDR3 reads CASSLNPPPLSGYTF. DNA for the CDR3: TGTGCCAGCAGCCTTAACCCTCCCCCTTTGAGTGGCTACACCTTC.

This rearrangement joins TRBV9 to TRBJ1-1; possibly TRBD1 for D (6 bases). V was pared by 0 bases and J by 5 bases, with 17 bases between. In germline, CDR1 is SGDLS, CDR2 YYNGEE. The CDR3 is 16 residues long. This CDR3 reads CASSVDGAGVGTEAFF. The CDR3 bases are TGTGCCAGCAGCGTAGACGGGGCAGGGGTAGGAACTGAAGCTTTCTTT.

CDR3 bases: TGTGCCAGCAGCAAAAGAACACGATATTTCACAGATACGCAGTATTTT. Amino acid sequence: CASSKRTRYFTDTQYF. The V gene is TRBV21-1, the J gene TRBJ2-3; the table calls TRBD1, which could not be checked here. TRBV21-1 counts as a pseudogene. The length of the CDR3 is 16 residues.

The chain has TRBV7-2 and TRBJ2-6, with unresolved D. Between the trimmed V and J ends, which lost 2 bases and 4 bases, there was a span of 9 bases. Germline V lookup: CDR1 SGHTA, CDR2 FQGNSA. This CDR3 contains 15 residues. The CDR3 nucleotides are TGTGCCAGCAGCTTACAACTCGTCGGGGCCAACGTCCTGACTTTC. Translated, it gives CASSLQLVGANVLTF.

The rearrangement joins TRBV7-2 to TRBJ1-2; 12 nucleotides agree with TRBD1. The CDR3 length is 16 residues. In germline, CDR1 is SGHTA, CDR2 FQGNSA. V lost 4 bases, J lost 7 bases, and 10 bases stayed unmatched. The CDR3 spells CASSYTPGQGARGYTF. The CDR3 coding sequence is TGTGCCAGCAGCTACACACCGGGACAGGGGGCACGTGGCTACACCTTC.

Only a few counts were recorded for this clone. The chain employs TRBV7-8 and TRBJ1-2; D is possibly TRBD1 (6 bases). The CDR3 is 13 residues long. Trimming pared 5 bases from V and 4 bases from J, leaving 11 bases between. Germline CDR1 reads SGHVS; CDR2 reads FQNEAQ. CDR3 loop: CASSEGGGYGYTF. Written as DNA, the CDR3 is TGTGCCAGCAGCGAAGGGGGTGGCTATGGCTACACCTTC. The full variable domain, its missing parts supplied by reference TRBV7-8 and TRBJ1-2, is GAGVSQSPRYKVAKRGQDVALRCDPISGHVSLFWYQQALGQGPEFLTYFQNEAQLDKSGLPSDRFFAERPEGSVSTLKIQRTQQEDSAVYLCASSEGGGYGYTFGSGTRLTVV.

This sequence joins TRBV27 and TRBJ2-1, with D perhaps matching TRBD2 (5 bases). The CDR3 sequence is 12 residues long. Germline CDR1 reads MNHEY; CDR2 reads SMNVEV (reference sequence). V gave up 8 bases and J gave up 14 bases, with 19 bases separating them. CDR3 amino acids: CASGLRVGFEFF. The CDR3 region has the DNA TGTGCCAGCGGACTGCGGGTAGGGTTCGAGTTCTTC.

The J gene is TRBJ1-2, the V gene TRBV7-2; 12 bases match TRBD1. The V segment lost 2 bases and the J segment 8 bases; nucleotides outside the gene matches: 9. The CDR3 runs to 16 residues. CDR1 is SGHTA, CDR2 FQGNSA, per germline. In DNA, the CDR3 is TGTGCCAGCAGCTTACATTCGGGACAGGGGGCGCGGGGCTACACCTTC. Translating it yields CASSLHSGQGARGYTF.

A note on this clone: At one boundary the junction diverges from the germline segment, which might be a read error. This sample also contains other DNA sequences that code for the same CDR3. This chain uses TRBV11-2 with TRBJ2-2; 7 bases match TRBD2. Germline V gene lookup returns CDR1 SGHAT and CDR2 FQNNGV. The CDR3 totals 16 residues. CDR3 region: CASSLLASGNTGELFF. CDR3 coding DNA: TGTGCCAGCAGCTTATTGGCTAGCGGAAACACCGGAGAGCTGTTTTTT.

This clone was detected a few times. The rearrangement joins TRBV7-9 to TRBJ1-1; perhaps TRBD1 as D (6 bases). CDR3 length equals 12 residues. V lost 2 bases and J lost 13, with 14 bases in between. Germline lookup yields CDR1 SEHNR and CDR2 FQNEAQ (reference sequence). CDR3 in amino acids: CASSLQGPRGFF. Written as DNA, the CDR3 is TGTGCCAGCAGCTTACAGGGGCCCCGTGGTTTCTTT.